This T cell receptor (beta chain) was documented in a study of neurological immune-mediated disorders. Overall study results and limits: The phylogenetic placement of 18 of 34 multiple sclerosis patients' repertoires in one related-CDR3 cluster constitutes a possible signature.

The CDR3 is 17 residues long. Germline V gene lookup returns CDR1 SQVTM and CDR2 ANQGSEA. Between the trimmed V and J ends, which lost 4 bases and 0 bases, there was a span of 19 bases. Many counts were recorded for this clonotype. Its antigen is still unknown. The cDNA was synthesized by 5'RACE incorporating 10-nucleotide random UMIs. Every sequencing run drew on 15-18 subjects and yielded over 160 million TCR-beta sequences. TCRdb recomputed calls from the 5' RACE reads with MiXCR, one row per CDR3 protein. Of about 66,000 distinct CDR3 sequences in the sample, almost 4% were seen once. Unsorted libraries were prepared from 2 million PBMCs held at -80 C.

This clonotype was sampled from a man under 40 with multiple sclerosis. Sequences were obtained from PBMCs. The J gene is TRBJ2-1, the V gene TRBV29-1, with TRBD2 as a possible D gene (7 bases). This CDR3 reads CSVGGFRGGSSYNEQFF. In nucleotides, the CDR3 is TGCAGCGTTGGAGGTTTTAGGGGGGGGAGCTCCTACAATGAGCAGTTCTTC.